The rows below give T cell receptor beta chains drawn from one sample of a study of shared clonotypes between healthy human individuals. Sequencing used immunoSEQ multiplex PCR; TCRdb keeps in-frame clones, though not all of them. The sample lists roughly 1,000,000 clones, 75% to 85% occurring once. The material sequenced was memory CD4+ T cells from PBMCs. The receptors shown here come from a man younger than 30 in good health. Some clones in this sample may be carry-over from other donors' samples. Both conserved end residues are part of each CDR3. Fields, in order: D gene, J gene, V gene, clone size, CDR3 protein, CDR3 DNA. The D gene is left open where the match is weak. The listing skips clone size in some rows; elsewhere it reads once, few, many or a size class.

D: .
J: TRBJ1-5
V: TRBV15
size: .
CDR3: CATSRDRRAPGQHF
DNA: TGTGCCACCAGCAGAGACCGTCGGGCGCCGGGTCAGCATTTT

D: .
J: TRBJ2-7
V: TRBV10-1
size: .
CDR3: CASSEGGYEQYF
DNA: TGCGCCAGCAGTGAAGGAGGCTACGAGCAGTACTTC

D: TRBD1
J: TRBJ2-7
V: TRBV15
size: .
CDR3: CATSRDRGSYEQYF
DNA: TGTGCCACCAGCAGAGACAGGGGGTCCTACGAGCAGTACTTC

D: .
J: TRBJ2-3
V: TRBV14
size: .
CDR3: CASSHWLGITDTQYF
DNA: TGTGCCAGCAGCCACTGGCTTGGAATCACAGATACGCAGTATTTT

D: TRBD1
J: TRBJ2-1
V: TRBV7-2
size: .
CDR3: CASSLVRTGTRNEQFF
DNA: TGTGCCAGCAGCTTAGTCAGGACAGGGACGCGCAATGAGCAGTTCTTC

D: .
J: TRBJ2-7
V: TRBV18
size: .
CDR3: CASSPGAGDEQYF
DNA: TGTGCCAGCTCACCAGGCGCTGGCGACGAGCAGTACTTC

D: TRBD1
J: TRBJ2-5
V: TRBV5-1
size: .
CDR3: CASSEGTGSFETQYF
DNA: TGCGCCAGCAGCGAAGGGACAGGGTCTTTTGAGACCCAGTACTTC

D: .
J: TRBJ1-5
V: TRBV27
size: .
CDR3: CASSSGTGNQPQHF
DNA: TGTGCCAGCAGTTCGGGGACGGGCAATCAGCCCCAGCATTTT

D: .
J: TRBJ2-2
V: TRBV19
size: .
CDR3: CASDGNGELFF
DNA: TGTGCCTCTGATGGGAACGGGGAGCTGTTTTTT

D: TRBD1
J: TRBJ2-7
V: TRBV18
size: .
CDR3: CASSPDRATYEQYF
DNA: TGTGCCAGCTCACCAGACAGGGCTACCTACGAGCAGTACTTC

D: .
J: TRBJ1-1
V: TRBV6-5
size: .
CDR3: CASRFQRVTEALF
DNA: TGTGCCAGCAGATTCCAGCGGGTCACTGAAGCTCTCTTT

D: .
J: TRBJ2-1
V: TRBV28
size: .
CDR3: CASHSFSGTRDNEQFF
DNA: TGTGCCAGCCACAGTTTCTCTGGGACTCGCGACAATGAGCAGTTCTTC

D: TRBD2
J: TRBJ2-1
V: TRBV10-3
size: .
CDR3: CAIRDSGRARGDEQFF
DNA: TGTGCCATCAGGGATAGCGGGAGGGCCCGGGGGGATGAGCAGTTCTTC

D: TRBD2
J: TRBJ2-7
V: TRBV5-1
size: once
CDR3: CASSLALLAGSSGEQYF
DNA: TGCGCCAGCAGCTTGGCCCTTCTAGCGGGAAGTTCGGGTGAGCAGTACTTC

D: .
J: TRBJ2-7
V: TRBV5-1
size: .
CDR3: CASSNQLGSYEQYF
DNA: TGCGCCAGCAGCAACCAACTAGGCTCCTACGAGCAGTACTTC

D: .
J: TRBJ2-7
V: TRBV7-2
size: .
CDR3: CASNHRQLSYEQYF
DNA: TGTGCCAGCAACCATAGGCAGTTGTCCTACGAGCAGTACTTC

D: .
J: TRBJ1-2
V: TRBV6-6
size: .
CDR3: CASSYSTGPYGYTF
DNA: TGTGCCAGCAGTTACTCGACAGGACCATATGGCTACACCTTC